This T cell receptor beta chain was documented in a study of tumor-infiltrating lymphocytes in primary liver carcinoma. Study summary: Surgery removed the patients' primary liver carcinoma.

This CDR3 contains 15 residues. The germline gives CDR1 SGHVS, CDR2 FQNEAQ. With regard to this clonotype: The junction shows a germline mismatch at one end, possibly a read error.

Starting from around 0.45 ug of total RNA, TCR beta cDNA was produced with a primer in the constant region. It was through three nested multiplex PCR rounds of slightly modified ARM-PCR that TCR beta libraries arose. Investigators reported that the first two PCR rounds, at approximately 11 cycles each, used TRBV1-TRBV30 forward primers with a C-beta reverse primer. TCRdb fed the multiplex PCR reads into MiXCR, producing one record per CDR3 protein. The sample comprises 330,000 or so distinct CDR3 sequences, 65% of which are singletons, and under 8.5% rests with the top ten. Unsorted whole blood served as the source of blood RNA, and germline DNA was extracted as well.

This receptor was obtained from a man aged 40-50 years with primary liver carcinoma and hepatitis B virus infection. Sequenced input: peripheral blood. The chain employs TRBV7-8 and TRBJ2-7; either TRBD1 or TRBD2 may fit D (5 bases each). This CDR3 reads CTSSSPGRSSYEQYF. The CDR3, as DNA: TGTACCAGCAGCTCACCGGGACGAAGCTCCTACGAGCAGTACTTC.